The clone carrying this T cell receptor (beta chain) was observed at least ten times. Its antigen is not known. TCRdb re-analysed the RT-PCR reads in MiXCR, keeping a single row per CDR3 protein. The data contain 600,000 to 850,000 distinct CDR3 sequences, roughly 15% of them singletons. The data stem from a study of response to subunit inactivated influenza vaccine. Study results and limitations: A suggestion made by the authors is that each seasonal influenza vaccination recruits few new T cells.

CDR1 MNHEY and CDR2 SMNVEV come from the germline V gene (reference sequence). The CDR3 consists of 15 residues. Trimming cost V 5 bases and J 1 base, with 13 bases left between them. The rearrangement joins TRBV27 to TRBJ2-3; D is uncertain. This sequence originates from a man in his fifties or sixties who received an inactivated influenza vaccine. Here the sequenced sample was PBMCs from blood, taken about 14 days before vaccination. The CDR3 nucleotides read TGTGCCAGCAGTCCCACTGTTTGGGGCACAGATACGCAGTATTTT. Protein: CASSPTVWGTDTQYF.